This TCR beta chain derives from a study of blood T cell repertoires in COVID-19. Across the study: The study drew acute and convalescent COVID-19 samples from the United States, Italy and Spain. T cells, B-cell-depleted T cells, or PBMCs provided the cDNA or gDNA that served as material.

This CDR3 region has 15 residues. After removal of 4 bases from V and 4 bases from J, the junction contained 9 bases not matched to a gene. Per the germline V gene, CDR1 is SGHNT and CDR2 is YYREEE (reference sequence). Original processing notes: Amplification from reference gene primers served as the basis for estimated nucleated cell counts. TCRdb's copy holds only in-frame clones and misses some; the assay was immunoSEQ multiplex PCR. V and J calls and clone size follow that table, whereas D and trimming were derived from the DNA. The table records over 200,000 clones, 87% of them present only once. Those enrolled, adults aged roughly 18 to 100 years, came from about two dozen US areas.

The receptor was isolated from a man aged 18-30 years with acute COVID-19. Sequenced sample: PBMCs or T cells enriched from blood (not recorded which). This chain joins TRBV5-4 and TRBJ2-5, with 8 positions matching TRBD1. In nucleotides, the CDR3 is TGTGCCAGCAGCCCAGGGGGCGGGCCAATAGAGACCCAGTACTTC. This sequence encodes CASSPGGGPIETQYF.